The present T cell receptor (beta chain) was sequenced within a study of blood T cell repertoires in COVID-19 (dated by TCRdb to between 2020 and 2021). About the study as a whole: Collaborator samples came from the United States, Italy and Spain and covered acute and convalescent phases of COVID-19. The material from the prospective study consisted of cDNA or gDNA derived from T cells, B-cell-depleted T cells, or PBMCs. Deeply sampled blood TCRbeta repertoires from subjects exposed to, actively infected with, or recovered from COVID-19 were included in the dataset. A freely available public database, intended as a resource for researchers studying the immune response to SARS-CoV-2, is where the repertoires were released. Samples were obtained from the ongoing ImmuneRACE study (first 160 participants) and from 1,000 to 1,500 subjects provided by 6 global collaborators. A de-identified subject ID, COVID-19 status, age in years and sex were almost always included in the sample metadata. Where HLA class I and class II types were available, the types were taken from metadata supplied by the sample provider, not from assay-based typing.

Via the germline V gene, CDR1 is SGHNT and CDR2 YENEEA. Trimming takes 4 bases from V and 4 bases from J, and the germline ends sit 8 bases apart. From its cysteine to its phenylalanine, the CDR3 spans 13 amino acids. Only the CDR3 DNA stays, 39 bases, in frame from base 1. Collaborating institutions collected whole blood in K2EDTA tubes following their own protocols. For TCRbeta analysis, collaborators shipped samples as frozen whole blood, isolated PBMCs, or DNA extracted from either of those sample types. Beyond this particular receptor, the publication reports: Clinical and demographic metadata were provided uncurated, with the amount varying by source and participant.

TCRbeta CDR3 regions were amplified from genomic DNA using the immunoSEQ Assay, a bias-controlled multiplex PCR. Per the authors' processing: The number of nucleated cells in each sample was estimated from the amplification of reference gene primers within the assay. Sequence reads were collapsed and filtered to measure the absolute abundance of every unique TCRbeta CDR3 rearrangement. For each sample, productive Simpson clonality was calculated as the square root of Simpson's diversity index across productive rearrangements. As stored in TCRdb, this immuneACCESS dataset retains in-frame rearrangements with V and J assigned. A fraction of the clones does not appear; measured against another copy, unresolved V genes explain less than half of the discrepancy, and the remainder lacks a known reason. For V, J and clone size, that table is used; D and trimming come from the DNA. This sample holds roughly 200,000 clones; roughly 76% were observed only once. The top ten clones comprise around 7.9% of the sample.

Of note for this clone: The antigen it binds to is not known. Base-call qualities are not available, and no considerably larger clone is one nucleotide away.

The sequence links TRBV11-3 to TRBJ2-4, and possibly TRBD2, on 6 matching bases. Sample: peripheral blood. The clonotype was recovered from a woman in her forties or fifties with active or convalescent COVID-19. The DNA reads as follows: TGTGCCAGCAGCTATGGAGGGAAAAACATTCAGTACTTC. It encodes CASSYGGKNIQYF.